The T cell receptor (beta chain) under discussion was sequenced for a study of blood T cells in healthy people across ages. In germline, CDR1 is SGHRS, CDR2 YFSETQ. The CDR3 is 15 amino acids. Healthy individuals of Caucasian origin from Russia, aged about 6 to 95, served as donors. The authors ran a second PCR of 7 to 11 cycles using a sample-barcoded 5' primer and a J-beta primer mix. TCRdb independently ran MiXCR on the 5' RACE reads; one entry per CDR3 protein. The table lists some 900,000 distinct CDR3 sequences, roughly 50% of them singletons, with about an eighth in the top ten. This chain connects TRBV5-1 to TRBJ2-1; the match to TRBD2 covers 8 bases. Matching the DNA end better, TRBJ2-7 makes the J call doubtful. The sequence was obtained from a young man in good health. What was sequenced was blood. The CDR3 coding sequence is TGCGCCAGCAGTTATTATAGCGGGGCTTACAATGAGCAGTACTTC. This sequence encodes CASSYYSGAYNEQYF.